The sequence of this T cell receptor beta chain was determined in a study of shared clonotypes between healthy human individuals. Germline lookup yields CDR1 ENHRY and CDR2 SYGVKD. With 4 bases removed from V and 5 bases from J, the gap between germline ends came to 15 bases. This CDR3 has 14 amino acids. Libraries were prepared by immunoSEQ multiplex PCR; TCRdb keeps only in-frame clonotypes and omits some of them. The sample comprises fewer than 600,000 clones, about four fifths of which are singletons, and less than 15% rests with the top ten. Points on this clone: Its antigen is currently unknown.

Broader study findings: Having only a few donors restricted how much genetic and exposure-history diversity was captured.

V usage is TRBV10-3 and J usage is TRBJ2-7; maybe TRBD1 (6 bases). The sequence was collected from a middle-aged woman in good health. Some clones in this sample may be carry-over from other donors' samples. Sequencing used PBMCs. The chain's CDR3 is CAISVTGSDHEQYF. In nucleotides, the CDR3 is TGTGCCATCAGTGTAACAGGGAGTGACCACGAGCAGTACTTC.